In its sample, the clone carrying this T cell receptor beta chain was seen a few times. Its antigen is as yet unknown. The unexposed donors gave CD4+ T cells in about 2010-2019, prior to COVID-19. This specimen belongs to a study of CD4 T cells in relation to SARS-CoV-2 and coronaviruses. As for the study in general: Shared crossreactive spike epitopes were mapped to their HLA restriction.

Overall study findings and caveats: Monoreactive clones expanded significantly more to SARS-CoV-2 than crossreactive clones did. The assay detects memory recall responses, not culture-primed primary responses. Samples before the pandemic and after infection were not matched within any donor.

Only in-frame clones appear in the TCRdb table, and some are missing; sequencing was by immunoSEQ multiplex PCR. The profile shows about 59,000 clones, 75% to 90% of them singletons. The germline V gene encodes CDR1 SGHVS and CDR2 FQNEAQ. V lost 0 bases, J lost 4 bases, and 16 bases lay in between. This CDR3 has 17 amino acids. This chain links TRBV7-8 with TRBJ1-3, with D perhaps TRBD1 (5 bases). The sample was memory CD4+ T cells from PBMCs. This TCR came from a human donor in good health. Here the CDR3 reads CASSLALFRGSGNTIYF. CDR3 bases: TGTGCCAGCAGCTTAGCGCTTTTTAGGGGTTCAGGAAACACCATATATTTT.